This passage covers 29 T cell receptor beta chains from one sample sequenced in a study of a mutant IDH1 vaccine in newly diagnosed glioma. The time point is: baseline, week 1 (first vaccination visit). Treatment here: pre-vaccination baseline after standard-of-care therapy. TCRdb's copy holds only in-frame clones and misses some; the assay was immunoSEQ multiplex PCR. Here the sample spans roughly 70,000 clones, about 86% being singletons. The sequencing here drew on PBMCs, taken from a glioma patient treated with radiotherapy, temozolomide or both. Every receptor here comes from a man aged 30 to 39 with glioma.

The CDR3 DNA sequence: TGTGCCAGCTCACTCCAGACAGGGTTGTACAATGAGCAGTTCTTC. Protein product: CASSLQTGLYNEQFF. The chain uses TRBV18 and TRBJ2-1, with TRBD1 matching over 7 bases. The germline gives CDR1 KGHSH, CDR2 LQKENI. Losses at the gene ends were 4 bases for V and 4 bases for J; bases not matched to a gene: 7. The CDR3 runs 15 residues. Full variable domain (missing parts from reference TRBV18 and TRBJ2-1): NAGVMQNPRHLVRRRGQEARLRCSPMKGHSHVYWYRQLPEEGLKFMVYLQKENIIDESGMPKERFSAEFPKEGPSILRIQQVVRGDSAAYFCASSLQTGLYNEQFFGPGTRLTVL.

The J gene is TRBJ2-1, the V gene TRBV6-6, with D unresolved. The germline gives CDR1 MNHNY, CDR2 SVGAGI (reference sequence). Between the trimmed V and J ends, which lost 5 bases and 13 bases, there was a span of 15 bases. CDR3 length: 12 amino acids. CDR3 sequence (DNA): TGTGCCAGCAGTGTCGGCAACTCCCCCCAGTTCTTC. Its protein product is CASSVGNSPQFF.

The CDR3 region is CASSSYSGTGDTGELFF. The CDR3 coding sequence is TGCGCCAGCAGCTCCTACTCCGGGACAGGGGACACCGGGGAGCTGTTTTTT. The chain joins TRBV5-1 to TRBJ2-2; 10 bases map to TRBD1. V lost 3 bases to trimming and J lost 3 bases; unmatched junction nucleotides: 8. The germline V gene has CDR1 SGHRS and CDR2 YFSETQ. This CDR3 contains 17 residues.

V usage is TRBV6-1 and J usage is TRBJ2-5; 10 bases line up with TRBD2. Losses at the gene ends were 4 bases for V and 11 bases for J; bases not matched to a gene: 13. The CDR3 sequence is 15 residues long. The germline V gene has CDR1 MNHNS and CDR2 SASEGT. CDR3 amino acids: CASSGVSGGALEQYF. The CDR3 nucleotides read TGTGCCAGCAGTGGGGTCAGCGGGGGGGCCTTGGAGCAGTACTTC.

V usage is TRBV9 and J usage is TRBJ1-1; no reliable D call. The CDR3 length is 14 residues. The germline V gene encodes CDR1 SGDLS and CDR2 YYNGEE. The V end lost 0 bases, the J end lost 1 base, and 7 bases lay between the germline ends. The CDR3 sequence: CASSVEARNTEAFF. CDR3 DNA sequence: TGTGCCAGCAGCGTAGAGGCTAGGAACACTGAAGCTTTCTTT.

The rearrangement uses TRBV6-4 and TRBJ1-1; the D is unclear. Per germline, CDR1 MRHNA and CDR2 SNTAGT. Deletions cut 4 bases from V and 7 bases from J, with 7 bases between. The CDR3 has 11 residues. The CDR3 sequence: CASSGGGEAFF. Here the CDR3 DNA reads TGTGCCAGCAGTGGCGGTGGTGAAGCTTTCTTT.

The V call is TRBV28, the J call TRBJ1-2; the D is unclear. The CDR3 runs to 14 residues. Germline-derived CDR1 and CDR2 are MDHEN and SYDVKM. The V end lost 4 bases, the J end lost 2 bases, and 11 bases lay between the germline ends. This CDR3 is CASSSAIGNYGYTF. CDR3 DNA: TGTGCCAGCAGTTCCGCTATCGGCAACTATGGCTACACCTTC.

J is TRBJ2-7 and V is TRBV4-1; D is ambiguous. V lost 0 bases and J 7 bases, leaving 22 bases between the germline ends. The CDR3 is made up of 17 amino acids. Germline V gene sequence: CDR1 MGHRA, CDR2 YSYEKL. The CDR3 here is CASSQDSTRSFLVEQYF. CDR3 sequence (DNA): TGCGCCAGCAGCCAAGATAGTACCCGATCTTTTCTCGTAGAGCAGTACTTC.

V is TRBV9 and J is TRBJ1-2, with D maybe TRBD1 (5 bases). This CDR3 comprises 15 residues. V shed 0 bases and J shed 8 bases, with 17 bases lying between them. Germline V gives CDR1 SGDLS, CDR2 YYNGEE. CDR3 DNA sequence: TGTGCCAGCAGCGTAGAAGGGGCGCCTAACTTCGGCTACACCTTC. Translation: CASSVEGAPNFGYTF.

The genes are TRBV2 and TRBJ2-6; D uncertain. This CDR3 contains 16 residues. CDR1 and CDR2 from the germline V gene are SNHLY and FYNNEI. Trimming took 4 bases from V and 0 from J, leaving 10 bases between them. DNA for the CDR3: TGTGCCAGCAGTGGGGAACAGTTCTCTGGGGCCAACGTCCTGACTTTC. It encodes CASSGEQFSGANVLTF.

The chain couples TRBV7-9 to TRBJ2-7; 7 bases are shared with TRBD2. Looked up from germline, CDR1 is SEHNR and CDR2 is FQNEAQ (reference sequence). V shed 5 bases and J 0 bases; nucleotides not matched to a gene: 4. The CDR3 contains 14 residues. The CDR3 DNA reads as TGTGCCAGCAGCCCAGCGGGGAGCTCCTACGAGCAGTACTTC. Protein sequence: CASSPAGSSYEQYF. The entire variable domain, with the rest obtained from reference TRBV7-9 and TRBJ2-7, is as follows: DTGVSQNPRHKITKRGQNVTFRCDPISEHNRLYWYRQTLGQGPEFLTYFQNEAQLEKSRLLSDRFSAERPKGSFSTLEIQRTEQGDSAMYLCASSPAGSSYEQYFGPGTRLTVT.

This chain joins TRBV7-9 and TRBJ2-5, with 7 bases matching TRBD1. After removal of 5 bases from V and 3 bases from J, the junction contained 15 bases not matched to a gene. The CDR3 has 17 amino acids. Germline V gene lookup returns CDR1 SEHNR and CDR2 FQNEAQ (reference sequence). CDR3 coding DNA: TGTGCCAGCAGCGCTAGACAGGGAAGGGCCGGCAAAGAGACCCAGTACTTC. Its protein product is CASSARQGRAGKETQYF.

This clone was detected only a few times. The J gene is TRBJ2-3, the V gene TRBV6-1; TRBD2 matches at 9 bases. The germline gives CDR1 MNHNS, CDR2 SASEGT. The CDR3 is made up of 16 amino acids. Trimming at V came to 1 base and at J to 5 bases, leaving 7 bases not matched to a gene. The CDR3 coding sequence is TGTGCCAGCAGTGAAGGTATTAGCGGGGGCCAAGATACGCAGTATTTT. This translates into CASSEGISGGQDTQYF.

Comments on this clone: This sample includes further DNA sequences coding for the same CDR3. V gene TRBV6-1 combines with J gene TRBJ2-3; 7 bases are shared with TRBD1. The V segment lost 3 bases and the J segment 1 base; nucleotides outside the gene matches: 4. The V gene's germline CDR1 is MNHNS and CDR2 SASEGT. CDR3 length: 15 residues. The CDR3 spells CASSDTGTGTDTQYF. The CDR3 bases are TGTGCCAGCAGTGATACCGGGACAGGCACAGATACGCAGTATTTT.

The sample holds one count of this clone. This chain joins TRBV6-6 and TRBJ2-7; D uncertain. Trimming removed 5 bases at V and 2 bases at J, with 16 bases between. The length of the CDR3 is 15 residues. Looked up from germline, CDR1 is MNHNY and CDR2 is SVGAGI (reference sequence). The CDR3 sequence: CASSNTWARAYEQYF. The CDR3 nucleotides are TGTGCCAGCAGTAACACTTGGGCCCGTGCCTACGAGCAGTACTTC.

Only one count was recorded for this clone. The chain links TRBV6-1 to TRBJ1-6, with a tentative D call TRBD1 (5 bases). Per the germline V gene, CDR1 is MNHNS and CDR2 is SASEGT. The CDR3 is 14 amino acids. V lost 1 base and J 7 bases, leaving 8 bases between the germline ends. CDR3 residues: CASSEGGANSPLHF. Here the CDR3 DNA reads TGTGCCAGCAGTGAAGGAGGGGCCAATTCACCCCTCCACTTT.

This clone was observed a handful of times. The gene calls are TRBV7-8 and TRBJ1-5; no definite D call. From germline, CDR1 is SGHVS and CDR2 FQNEAQ. The germline V and J ends were trimmed by 5 bases and 6 bases, with 14 bases remaining between them. CDR3 length: 14 amino acids. CDR3 protein: CASSPDTMGQPQHF. CDR3 DNA sequence: TGTGCCAGCAGCCCAGACACCATGGGTCAGCCCCAGCATTTT.

The chain combines TRBV27 with TRBJ1-4; D gene uncertain. V lost 11 bases, J lost 3 bases, and 10 bases lay in between. CDR3 length equals 12 residues. The germline V gene encodes CDR1 MNHEY and CDR2 SMNVEV (reference sequence). The CDR3 sequence is CASRGANEKLFF. CDR3 coding DNA: TGTGCCTCCCGGGGTGCTAATGAAAAACTGTTTTTT.

The V and J genes are TRBV6-5 and TRBJ2-2; no definite D call. CDR1 and CDR2 (germline): MNHEY, SVGAGI. V was shortened by 2 bases and J by 0 bases, with 4 bases between the two germline ends. The CDR3 loop spans 14 amino acids. The CDR3 spells CASSYGPNTGELFF. CDR3 bases: TGTGCCAGCAGTTACGGCCCGAACACCGGGGAGCTGTTTTTT.

This chain links TRBV9 with TRBJ1-6; D gene unclear. Trimming removed 0 bases from V and 0 bases from J, with 7 bases in between. This CDR3 is 16 amino acids long. Germline assignment: CDR1 SGDLS and CDR2 YYNGEE. CDR3 region: CASSVDGHSYNSPLHF. CDR3 DNA sequence: TGTGCCAGCAGCGTAGATGGGCACTCCTATAATTCACCCCTCCACTTT.

The CDR3 protein is CASRTGREDQPQHF. CDR3 in DNA: TGTGCCAGCAGGACAGGGAGGGAGGATCAGCCCCAGCATTTT. The chain joins TRBV6-5 to TRBJ1-5, with 7 bases aligning to TRBD1. This CDR3 has 14 amino acids. From germline, CDR1 is MNHEY and CDR2 SVGAGI. J lost 5 bases, V lost 6 bases, and 7 bases had no gene match.

The chain links TRBV19 to TRBJ2-5; the D gene could be TRBD1 or TRBD2 (5 bases each). TRBJ2-7 matches the DNA end more closely, so the J call is doubtful. Germline assignment: CDR1 LNHDA and CDR2 SQIVND (reference sequence). The CDR3 runs 16 residues. The CDR3 DNA follows: TGTGCCAGTAGTACCTCCGGGACCCTTGGCTCCTACGAGCAGTACTTC. It codes for CASSTSGTLGSYEQYF.

The genes are TRBV11-2 and TRBJ2-1, with TRBD2 as a possible D gene (7 bases). V gave up 1 base and J gave up 7 bases, with 17 bases separating them. Per germline, CDR1 SGHAT and CDR2 FQNNGV. This CDR3 comprises 16 residues. In nucleotides, the CDR3 is TGTGCCAGCAGCTTAGGCCTCGGGGGGCAGGGGAATGAGCAGTTCTTC. Its translation: CASSLGLGGQGNEQFF.

This chain uses TRBV7-2 with TRBJ2-7; D might be TRBD2 (5 bases). Germline CDR1 SGHTA, CDR2 FQGNSA. CDR3 length equals 16 residues. The ends were cut back, 5 bases at V and 2 bases at J, with 19 bases in the middle. CDR3 region: CASSARRGPRTYEQYF. CDR3 sequence (DNA): TGTGCCAGCAGCGCTAGGAGAGGGCCCAGGACCTACGAGCAGTACTTC.

The chain joins TRBV30 to TRBJ1-3; 9 bases are shared with TRBD1. Germline V gene data show CDR1 as GTSNPN and CDR2 as SVGIG (reference sequence). CDR3 length: 15 amino acids. J gave up 7 bases and V 0 bases, and 7 bases lay outside the gene matches. CDR3 sequence reads: CAWSVQGAGGNTIYF. The CDR3 nucleotides are TGTGCCTGGAGTGTACAGGGGGCGGGTGGGAACACCATATATTTT. Supplemented by reference TRBV30 and TRBJ1-3, the full variable domain reads SQTIHQWPATLVQPVGSPLSLECTVEGTSNPNLYWYRQAAGRGLQLLFYSVGIGQISSEVPQNLSASRPQDRQFILSSKKLLLSDSGFYLCAWSVQGAGGNTIYFGEGSWLTVV.

This sequence joins TRBV6-5 and TRBJ2-7; TRBD1 matches 11 bases. With V trimmed by 8 bases and J by 3 bases, 0 bases remained unmatched. The CDR3 spans 12 residues. Germline V gene sequence: CDR1 MNHEY, CDR2 SVGAGI. In nucleotides, the CDR3 is TGTGCCAGCGGGACAGGGGGCTACGAGCAGTACTTC. Encoded protein: CASGTGGYEQYF.

V gene TRBV5-1 combines with J gene TRBJ2-7, with D perhaps matching TRBD1 (6 bases). Per the germline V gene, CDR1 is SGHRS and CDR2 is YFSETQ. The CDR3 extends over 14 amino acids. Between the trimmed V and J ends, which lost 0 bases and 2 bases, there was a span of 9 bases. CDR3: CASSLGTETYEQYF. DNA of the CDR3: TGCGCCAGCAGCTTGGGGACAGAGACCTACGAGCAGTACTTC.

The chain joins TRBV10-3 to TRBJ2-7, with D possibly TRBD1 on 5 matching bases. The CDR3 is 14 amino acids. V was clipped by 3 bases and J by 0 bases, with 9 bases between them. Germline loops: CDR1 ENHRY, CDR2 SYGVKD. CDR3 bases: TGTGCCATCAGTGACCCAGGGTCCTCCTACGAGCAGTACTTC. This encodes CAISDPGSSYEQYF.

This chain joins TRBV2 and TRBJ1-5; 9 bases map to TRBD1. CDR1 is SNHLY and CDR2 is FYNNEI in the germline V gene. Trimming took 5 bases from V and 7 from J; bases not matched to a gene: 15. This CDR3 contains 17 residues. The DNA for the CDR3 is TGTGCCAGCAGTCTCCACGACGGGGGACAGGGAAGGCAGCCCCAGCATTTT. It translates to CASSLHDGGQGRQPQHF.